This T cell receptor (beta chain) originates from a study of read filtering for tumor transcriptome and immune sequencing. Overall study context: DNase treatment preceded whole-transcriptome library preparation. Study-wide findings and caveats: IR-seq captured clonotypes deeper and more reliably than RNA-seq.

The library was built from 400 ng RNA with molecular barcoded adaptors for alpha/delta and beta/gamma chains. TCRdb reprocessed the reads via MiXCR and lists one record per CDR3 protein. This sample has 90,000 or so distinct CDR3 sequences; 20% to 25% occur once, and the top ten carry around 10%. The CDR3 has 14 residues. CDR1 SGHRS and CDR2 YFSETQ come from the germline V gene. V dropped 4 bases and J dropped 2 bases, with 9 bases sitting between them. This clonotype has ten or more counts. Its antigen is not identified. Specimen: a population of CD138-negative cells sorted from bone marrow. The sequence was collected from a donor at least 40 years old with multiple myeloma. The rearrangement joins TRBV5-1 to TRBJ2-2; D perhaps matches TRBD1 (5 bases). The CDR3, as DNA: TGCGCCAGCAGCCGCGACAGTAACACCGGGGAGCTGTTTTTT. Amino acids: CASSRDSNTGELFF.